This T cell receptor beta chain was found in a study of blood T cell repertoires in COVID-19. Study-wide context: Acute and convalescent COVID-19 specimens originated in the United States, Italy and Spain.

Per the authors' pipeline: The authors estimated nucleated cell counts from reference gene primer amplification. The assay was immunoSEQ multiplex PCR, and TCRdb's table has in-frame clones only and misses some. For V, J and clone size, that table is used; D and trimming come from the DNA. The profile shows about 320,000 clones, 70% to 90% of them singletons. This sequence originates from a human donor in a cohort sampled during active COVID-19. Material for sequencing was peripheral blood.

CDR3 residues: CSVAQAGEKLFF. Written as DNA, the CDR3 is TGCAGCGTTGCACAGGCTGGTGAAAAACTGTTTTTT. This chain links TRBV29-1 with TRBJ1-4; D perhaps matches TRBD1 (5 bases). The CDR3 contains 12 residues. V shed 4 bases and J shed 7 bases, with 10 bases lying between them. Germline V gene lookup returns CDR1 SQVTM and CDR2 ANQGSEA. Combining the CDR3 with reference TRBV29-1 and TRBJ1-4 gives the whole variable domain SAVISQKPSRDICQRGTSLTIQCQVDSQVTMMFWYRQQPGQSLTLIATANQGSEATYESGFVIDKFPISRPNLTFSTLTVSNMSPEDSSIYLCSVAQAGEKLFFGSGTQLSVL.